The text below deals with one T cell receptor (beta chain). What it binds is not known. The junction does not match germline at one end; this may be a read error. The data were obtained in a study of tumor and adjacent non-tumor tissue in lung cancer. Study context: Samples averaged around 3.9 million productive TCRbeta reads each. Overall study results and limits: Normal lung showed higher cumulative top 100 clone frequency than tumor. Compared with tumor, normal lung showed significantly lower TCR diversity.

No cell sorting was done before RNA was extracted from the tissue. Newly diagnosed lung cancer patients had thoracic surgery in China, August–November 2014, without prior chemotherapy. The library came from three nested PCR rounds adapted from ARM-PCR protocols. TCRdb reanalysed the multiplex PCR reads using MiXCR and keeps one entry per CDR3 protein. The table has more than 85,000 distinct CDR3 sequences, roughly 80% seen once; the top ten hold under 45%. CDR1 is MNHNY, CDR2 SVGAGI, per germline (reference sequence). CDR3 length: 15 residues. The sequencing input was lung tumor tissue. This TCR was recovered from a woman aged 55-69 years with non-small cell lung cancer. The V call is TRBV6-6, the J call TRBJ2-7; the match to TRBD1 covers 7 bases. The DNA of the CDR3 is TGTGCCAGCAGTTTCAACGCCGGGACAGCGTACGAGCAGTATTTC. Its translation is CASSFNAGTAYEQYF.